What follows are 15 T cell receptor beta chains derived from one specimen sequenced in a study of blood T cells in healthy people across ages. Primers used in a second PCR of roughly 7 to 12 cycles were a sample-barcoded 5' primer and a J-beta primer mix. TCRdb reanalysed the 5' RACE reads using MiXCR and keeps one entry per CDR3 protein. The sample gives about 1 million distinct CDR3 sequences, under 55% of which show up once; approximately 20% is in the top ten. The sequenced sample consisted of blood. The receptors were gathered from a woman aged 60-70 years in good health.

This clonotype showed up just a few times. The chain employs TRBV24-1 and TRBJ2-7; D is uncertain. The DNA end lines up better with TRBJ2-5; the J call may be wrong. Germline CDR1 is KGHDR and CDR2 is SFDVKD. The CDR3 runs 12 residues. The CDR3, as DNA: TGTGCCACCAGTGATTCGGCGAAGACCCAGTACTTC. Residues: CATSDSAKTQYF.

This chain joins TRBV29-1 and TRBJ2-7, with 12 bases aligning to TRBD1. This CDR3 is built from 14 residues. V lost 6 bases, J lost 3 bases, and 6 bases stayed unmatched. Looked up from germline, CDR1 is SQVTM and CDR2 is ANQGSEA. CDR3 nucleotide sequence: TGCAGCGTGTGGGGACAGGGGGCAAACTACGAGCAGTACTTC. Translated: CSVWGQGANYEQYF.

This clonotype was observed a handful of times. V gene TRBV9 combines with J gene TRBJ2-1; 9 bases are shared with TRBD2. The junction had 4 bases not matched to a gene; V was cut back by 3 bases and J by 0 bases. The CDR3 sequence is 16 residues long. The germline gives CDR1 SGDLS, CDR2 YYNGEE. The CDR3 loop reads CASSARLAVSYNEQFF. CDR3 nucleotide sequence: TGTGCCAGCAGCGCCCGACTAGCGGTCTCCTACAATGAGCAGTTCTTC.

A few counts support this clonotype. Here the CDR3 DNA reads TGTGCCAGCAGTCCCCACGGACAGGGCGTTGGTCAGCCCCAGCATTTT. This encodes CASSPHGQGVGQPQHF. The chain employs TRBV12-3 or TRBV12-4 and TRBJ1-5, with 8 bases identical to TRBD1. Unmatched junction bases numbered 12, after V lost 5 bases and J lost 6 bases. This CDR3 is built from 16 residues.

This chain's CDR3 is CASSQGLAGKTQYF. The CDR3 DNA is TGTGCCAGCAGCCAAGGGCTAGCGGGGAAGACCCAGTACTTC. This sequence joins TRBV3-1 and TRBJ2-5; TRBD2 agrees at 9 bases. Per the germline V gene, CDR1 is LGHDT and CDR2 is YNNKEL (reference sequence). The CDR3 is made up of 14 amino acids. V was pared by 1 base and J by 6 bases, with 3 bases of the junction left unmatched.

This clonotype showed up just a few times. The chain joins TRBV24-1 to TRBJ2-7; D uncertain. CDR3 length equals 12 residues. The V and J ends lost 7 bases and 6 bases respectively, with 12 bases between them. The germline V gene encodes CDR1 KGHDR and CDR2 SFDVKD. The CDR3 is CATRSRLGEQYF. The CDR3 nucleotides read TGTGCCACCAGATCGCGGTTGGGCGAGCAGTACTTC.

Only a few counts were recorded for this clonotype. V usage is TRBV7-2 and J usage is TRBJ1-6; weak D call: TRBD1 (6 bases). The CDR3 runs 14 residues. Germline-derived CDR1 and CDR2 are SGHTA and FQGNSA. Trimming left V 3 bases short and J 12 bases short, with 15 bases between. CDR3 DNA sequence: TGTGCCAGCAGCTTGGCGTGGGGGCCGGGACCCCTCCACTTT. It codes for CASSLAWGPGPLHF.

This clonotype was observed a few times. The chain links TRBV27 to TRBJ2-3; no reliable D call. The germline V and J ends were trimmed by 2 bases and 1 base, with 10 bases remaining between them. From germline, CDR1 is MNHEY and CDR2 SMNVEV (reference sequence). The CDR3 totals 15 residues. CDR3 sequence (DNA): TGTGCCAGCAGTTTAGTAGGGCTCGGCACAGATACGCAGTATTTT. The encoded protein is CASSLVGLGTDTQYF.

This sequence joins TRBV14 and TRBJ2-5, with TRBD2 matching 7 bases. Per the germline V gene, CDR1 is SGHDN and CDR2 is FVKESK. The CDR3 totals 18 residues. Trimming took 1 base from V and 2 from J; bases not matched to a gene: 13. The CDR3 DNA follows: TGTGCCAGCAGCCAAGTTTTGGGACTACCCCCGTGGCAAGAGACCCAGTACTTC. This translates into CASSQVLGLPPWQETQYF.

V and J are TRBV5-5 and TRBJ2-7; tentatively, D is TRBD2 (5 bases). The CDR3 extends over 15 amino acids. Germline values: CDR1 SGHKS, CDR2 YYEKEE (reference sequence). The V gene lost 0 bases and the J gene lost 5 bases, with 15 bases spanning the gap. The CDR3 protein is CASSLGGEPRHEQYF. CDR3 in DNA: TGTGCCAGCAGCTTGGGTGGGGAGCCCAGACACGAGCAGTACTTC.

The chain employs TRBV6-5 and TRBJ2-1; D gene unclear. CDR3 length: 15 amino acids. The V gene's germline CDR1 is MNHEY and CDR2 SVGAGI. The ends were cut back, 6 bases at V and 0 bases at J, with 12 bases in the middle. The CDR3 sequence: CASRSSMSSYNEQFF. The CDR3 DNA reads as TGTGCCAGCAGATCCTCTATGAGCTCCTACAATGAGCAGTTCTTC.

This clonotype came up a few times. DNA for the CDR3: TGTGCCAGCAGGGGACAGGGGCCCTATGGCTACACCTTC. Amino acid sequence: CASRGQGPYGYTF. This chain links TRBV12-3 or TRBV12-4 with TRBJ1-2; 10 positions match TRBD1. The J segment lost 4 bases and the V segment lost 6 bases, leaving 2 bases of the junction unmatched. The CDR3 runs to 13 residues.

This clonotype was seen a few times. The chain couples TRBV7-2 to TRBJ2-7, with D unclear. CDR1 is SGHTA, CDR2 FQGNSA, per germline. V lost 7 bases and J lost 3, with 10 bases in between. The length of the CDR3 is 12 residues. For the CDR3, the DNA is TGTGCCAGCATGCTTGGGGTCTACGAGCAGTACTTC. Translated: CASMLGVYEQYF.

The chain combines TRBV9 with TRBJ2-1; 7 bases fit TRBD2. After removal of 2 bases from V and 5 bases from J, the junction contained 7 bases not matched to a gene. CDR3 length: 15 amino acids. CDR1 SGDLS and CDR2 YYNGEE come from the germline V gene. The CDR3 coding sequence is TGTGCCAGCAGCGTGGGGCGAGCGGGAAACAATGAGCAGTTCTTC. Translated, it gives CASSVGRAGNNEQFF.

This clonotype was detected a few times. The rearrangement joins TRBV7-9 to TRBJ2-1; TRBD2 matches 8 bases. CDR3 length: 15 amino acids. V shed 6 bases, J shed 7 bases, and the junction held 11 bases outside the gene matches. From germline, CDR1 is SEHNR and CDR2 FQNEAQ (reference sequence). The CDR3 DNA is TGTGCCAGCAGTCCCCCAAGCGGGAGTAGTAATGAGCAGTTCTTC. Translation: CASSPPSGSSNEQFF.